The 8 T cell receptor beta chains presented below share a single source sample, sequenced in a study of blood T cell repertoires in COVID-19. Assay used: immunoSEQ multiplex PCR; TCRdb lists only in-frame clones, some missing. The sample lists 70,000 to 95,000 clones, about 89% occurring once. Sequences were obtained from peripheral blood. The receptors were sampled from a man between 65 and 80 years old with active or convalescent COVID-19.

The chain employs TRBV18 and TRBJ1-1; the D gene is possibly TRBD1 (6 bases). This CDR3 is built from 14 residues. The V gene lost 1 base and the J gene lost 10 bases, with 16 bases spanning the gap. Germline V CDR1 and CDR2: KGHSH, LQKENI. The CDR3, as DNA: TGTGCCAGCTCACCACTGGACAGCGCGGAGGTAGCTTTCTTT. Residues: CASSPLDSAEVAFF.

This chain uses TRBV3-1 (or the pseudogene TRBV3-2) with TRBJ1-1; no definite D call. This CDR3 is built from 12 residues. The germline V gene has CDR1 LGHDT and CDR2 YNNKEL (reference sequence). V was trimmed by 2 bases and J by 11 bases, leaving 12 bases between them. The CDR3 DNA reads TGTGCCAGCAGCCAAAGCAATTTGGGCGCTTTCTTT. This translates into CASSQSNLGAFF.

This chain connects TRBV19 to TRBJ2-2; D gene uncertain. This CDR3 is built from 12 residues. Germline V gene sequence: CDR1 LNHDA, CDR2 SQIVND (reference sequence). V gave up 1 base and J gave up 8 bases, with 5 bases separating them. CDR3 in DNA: TGTGCCAGTAGTATAGCCGTTGGGGAGCTGTTTTTT. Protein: CASSIAVGELFF.

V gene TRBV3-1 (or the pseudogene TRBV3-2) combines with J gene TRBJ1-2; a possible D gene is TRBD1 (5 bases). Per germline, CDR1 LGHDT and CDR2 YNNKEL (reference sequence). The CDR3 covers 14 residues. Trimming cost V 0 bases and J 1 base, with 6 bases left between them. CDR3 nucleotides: TGTGCCAGCAGCCAAGAGGGGGGTAACTATGGCTACACCTTC. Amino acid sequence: CASSQEGGNYGYTF.

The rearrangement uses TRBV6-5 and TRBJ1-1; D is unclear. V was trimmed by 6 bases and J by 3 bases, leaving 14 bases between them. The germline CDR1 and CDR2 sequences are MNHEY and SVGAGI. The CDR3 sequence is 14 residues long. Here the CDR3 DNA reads TGTGCCAGCAGCCGGGAAAATCGGTACACTGAAGCTTTCTTT. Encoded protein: CASSRENRYTEAFF.

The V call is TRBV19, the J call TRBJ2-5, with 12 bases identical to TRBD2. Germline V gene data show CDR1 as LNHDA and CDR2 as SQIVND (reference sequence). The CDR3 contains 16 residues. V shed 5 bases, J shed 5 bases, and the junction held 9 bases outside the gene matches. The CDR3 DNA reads TGTGCCAGTAGTCTCGCTAGCGGGAGGGTGTCGGAGACCCAGTACTTC. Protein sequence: CASSLASGRVSETQYF. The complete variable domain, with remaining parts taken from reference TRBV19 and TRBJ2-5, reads DGGITQSPKYLFRKEGQNVTLSCEQNLNHDAMYWYRQDPGQGLRLIYYSQIVNDFQKGDIAEGYSVSREKKESFPLTVTSAQKNPTAFYLCASSLASGRVSETQYFGPGTRLLVL.

The CDR3 spells CASSPSGLGRAQYF. DNA of the CDR3: TGTGCCAGCAGTCCCAGCGGCCTAGGTCGGGCCCAGTACTTC. This chain joins TRBV6-5 and TRBJ2-5; possibly TRBD2 for D (5 bases). The germline V gene encodes CDR1 MNHEY and CDR2 SVGAGI. V lost 5 bases to trimming and J lost 9 bases, with 19 bases between them. The CDR3 has 14 residues.

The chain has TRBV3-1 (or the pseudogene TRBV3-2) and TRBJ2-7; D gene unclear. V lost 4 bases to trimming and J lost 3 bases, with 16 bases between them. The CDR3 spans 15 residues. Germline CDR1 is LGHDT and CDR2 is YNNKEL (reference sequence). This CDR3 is CASSRSRPQNYEQYF. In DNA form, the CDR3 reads TGTGCCAGCAGCCGCTCCCGCCCACAAAACTACGAGCAGTACTTC.